This T cell receptor (beta chain) is from a study of CD8 T cells in ankylosing spondylitis. TCRdb ran MiXCR on the 5' RACE reads and lists one entry per CDR3 protein. The sample consists of 240,000 or so distinct CDR3 sequences, approximately 9% of them appearing once. V was pared by 5 bases and J by 3 bases, with 14 bases between. This CDR3 region has 15 residues. The sample holds many counts of this clonotype. The chain is built from TRBV12-3 or TRBV12-4 and TRBJ2-4; a possible D gene is TRBD2 (6 bases). The sequencing input was blood, either unsorted or a sorted T cell fraction (not recorded which). This sequence was found in a male donor with ankylosing spondylitis or in good health (not recorded which). CDR3 in amino acids: CASSPAEGSKNIQYF. The CDR3 DNA follows: TGTGCCAGCAGTCCCGCGGAGGGGAGCAAAAACATTCAGTACTTC.